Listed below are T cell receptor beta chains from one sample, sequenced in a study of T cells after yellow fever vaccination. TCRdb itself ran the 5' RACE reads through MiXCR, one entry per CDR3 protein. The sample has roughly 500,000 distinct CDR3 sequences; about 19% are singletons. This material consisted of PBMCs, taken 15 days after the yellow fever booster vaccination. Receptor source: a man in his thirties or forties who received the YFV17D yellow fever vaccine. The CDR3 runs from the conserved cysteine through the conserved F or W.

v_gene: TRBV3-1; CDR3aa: CASSQVSSYNEQFF
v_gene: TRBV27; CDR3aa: CASSLGTSGLNEQFF
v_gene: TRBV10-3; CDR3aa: CAISAQTGNNNEQFF
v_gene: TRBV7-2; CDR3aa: CASSLGSGLGNEQFF
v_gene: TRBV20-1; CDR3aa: CSARDWGEGTEAFF
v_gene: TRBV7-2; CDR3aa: CASSYRDRSFNEQFF
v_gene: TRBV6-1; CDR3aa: CASRIGSVDSPLHF
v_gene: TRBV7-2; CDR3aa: CASSFFPTDKNIQYF
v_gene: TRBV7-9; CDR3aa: CASSLFLAFEQFF
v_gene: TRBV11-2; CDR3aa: CASSRRGRSMSITDTQYF
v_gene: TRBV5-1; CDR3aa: CASSFGGSGNEQFF
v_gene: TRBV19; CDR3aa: CTSSIDPGLPYEQYF
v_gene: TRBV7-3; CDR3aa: CVSSEGDFRNPAGANVLTF
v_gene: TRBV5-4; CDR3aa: CASSLRPGLTFYEQYF
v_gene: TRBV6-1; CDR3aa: CASIGTSAADTQYF
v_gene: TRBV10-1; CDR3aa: CASSGTSGFFADEQFF
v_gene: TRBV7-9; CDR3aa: CASSFRMGESTDTQYF
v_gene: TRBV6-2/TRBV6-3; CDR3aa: CASSYAASGSKVQYF
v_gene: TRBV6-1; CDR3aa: CASRWDRGETQYF
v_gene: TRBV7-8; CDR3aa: CASRPTSSDSTDTQYF
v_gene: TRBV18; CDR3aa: CASSPRSESSYNEQFF
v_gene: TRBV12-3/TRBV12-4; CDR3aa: CASRASEGLTNEKLFF
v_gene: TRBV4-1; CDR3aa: CASSQAGGAYTF
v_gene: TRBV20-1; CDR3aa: CSARGANSREQYF
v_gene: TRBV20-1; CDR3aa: CSARVGTRTYNEQFF
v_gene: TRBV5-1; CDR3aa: CASSLLGADEQYF
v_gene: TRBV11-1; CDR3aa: CASNPSGRVGETQYF
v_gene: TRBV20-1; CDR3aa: CSARDRSGGGIYEQYF
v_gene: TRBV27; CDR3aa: CASGSGGTNSPLHF
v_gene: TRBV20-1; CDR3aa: CSAVSRLAGVETQYF
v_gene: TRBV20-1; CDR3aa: CSASPDVRNEQFF
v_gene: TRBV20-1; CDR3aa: CSARLGVGTEAFF
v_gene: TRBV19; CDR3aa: CASGDGRSSFF
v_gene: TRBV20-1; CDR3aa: CSARVGTGDSYNEQFF
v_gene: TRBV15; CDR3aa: CATSNVPAQGQFF
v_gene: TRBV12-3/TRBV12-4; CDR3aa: CASRLLDRDTEAFF
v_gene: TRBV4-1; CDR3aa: CASSRGGKRNTEAFF
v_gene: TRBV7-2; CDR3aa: CASSLGSGRSHEQYF
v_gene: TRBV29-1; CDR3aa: CSVSGTGVYEQYF
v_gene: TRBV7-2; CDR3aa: CASSFPTSGSTTDTQYF
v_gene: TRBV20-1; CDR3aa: CSAKAGGATDTQYF
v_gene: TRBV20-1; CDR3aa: CSARTRRGALTGDTQYF
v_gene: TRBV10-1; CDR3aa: CASSEYRLVGEQYF